One and the same sample provided the 8 T cell receptor beta chains below, sequenced in a study of blood T cell repertoires in COVID-19. The method was immunoSEQ multiplex PCR; TCRdb's version includes in-frame clones alone and lacks a portion of them. Among under 200,000 clones listed, about 80% were seen once. Sequencing used PBMCs or T cells enriched from blood (not recorded which). These TCRs come from a woman aged 60-75 years with acute COVID-19.

This chain uses TRBV7-2 with TRBJ2-1; D is uncertain. The CDR3 is 15 amino acids. The V and J ends lost 4 bases and 0 bases respectively, with 10 bases between them. Looked up from germline, CDR1 is SGHTA and CDR2 is FQGNSA. The DNA of the CDR3 is TGTGCCAGCAGCTCCGTTCTTAGCTCCTACAATGAGCAGTTCTTC. It translates to CASSSVLSSYNEQFF. Variable domain in full (rest from reference TRBV7-2 and TRBJ2-1): GAGVSQSPSNKVTEKGKDVELRCDPISGHTALYWYRQSLGQGLEFLIYFQGNSAPDKSGLPSDRFSAERTGGSVSTLTIQRTQQEDSAVYLCASSSVLSSYNEQFFGPGTRLTVL.

The chain joins TRBV28 to TRBJ1-2; 8 bases line up with TRBD1. This CDR3 comprises 12 residues. Germline CDR1 is MDHEN and CDR2 is SYDVKM. The ends lost 2 bases at V and 10 bases at J; junction bases unmatched: 3. CDR3 in amino acids: CASSLGDRYYTF. The CDR3 DNA follows: TGTGCCAGCAGTTTAGGGGACAGGTACTACACCTTC.

The CDR3 nucleotides read TGCAGTGCTAGTAGGGGATTGGGGGAGACCCAGTACTTC. Translated, it gives CSASRGLGETQYF. This chain links TRBV20-1 with TRBJ2-5; possible D gene TRBD1, 5 bases. Germline V CDR1 and CDR2: DFQATT, SNEGSKA (reference sequence). This CDR3 spans 13 amino acids. Deletions cut 3 bases from V and 5 bases from J, with 13 bases between.

This clone was seen only a few times. This chain links TRBV4-3 with TRBJ1-2; TRBD1 matches 7 bases. The ends lost 0 bases at V and 3 bases at J; junction bases unmatched: 4. CDR3 length: 15 residues. The V gene's germline CDR1 is LGHNA and CDR2 YSLEER. The CDR3 nucleotides are TGCGCCAGCAGCCAAGACGAAACAGGGGACTATGGCTACACCTTC. Translated: CASSQDETGDYGYTF.

This chain connects TRBV5-1 to TRBJ2-1, with 9 nucleotides matching TRBD2. J was trimmed by 0 bases and V by 0 bases; bases with no gene match: 7. This CDR3 comprises 18 residues. Per the germline V gene, CDR1 is SGHRS and CDR2 is YFSETQ. CDR3 in amino acids: CASSLAPLAGTSYNEQFF. DNA of the CDR3: TGCGCCAGCAGCTTGGCCCCCCTAGCGGGGACCTCCTACAATGAGCAGTTCTTC.

On this clone: Being one base from a much bigger clone, this may be a read error. The CDR3 DNA follows: TGTGCCAGCAGCTTAGTTGGGAGGGGTGGGGTCGATGAGCAGTTCTTC. Translated: CASSLVGRGGVDEQFF. The chain is built from TRBV11-3 and TRBJ2-1; TRBD2 matches 7 bases. There are 16 residues in the CDR3. V dropped 1 base and J dropped 8; count of bases not matched to a gene: 11. Germline V CDR1 and CDR2: SGHNT, YENEEA. Drawing the rest from reference TRBV11-3 and TRBJ2-1, the complete variable domain is EAGVVQSPRYKIIEKKQPVAFWCNPISGHNTLYWYLQNLGQGPELLIRYENEEAVDDSQLPKDRFSAERLKGVDSTLKIQPAELGDSAVYLCASSLVGRGGVDEQFFGPGTRLTVL.

The chain joins TRBV5-1 to TRBJ2-5; 7 bases map to TRBD2. The germline V gene has CDR1 SGHRS and CDR2 YFSETQ. The CDR3 is 16 residues long. Germline trimming cut 4 bases from V and 2 bases from J; bases unmatched to any gene: 11. The CDR3 DNA sequence: TGCGCCAGCAGCCCGGTGGGAGGGACTATTCAAGAGACCCAGTACTTC. Translating it yields CASSPVGGTIQETQYF.

V gene TRBV19 combines with J gene TRBJ1-5, with TRBD1 matching over 7 bases. Trimming removed 5 bases from V and 0 bases from J; junction bases left unmatched: 4. This CDR3 is 15 amino acids long. Germline values: CDR1 LNHDA, CDR2 SQIVND (reference sequence). The CDR3: CASSPGQYSNQPQHF. The CDR3 DNA follows: TGTGCCAGTAGTCCGGGACAGTATAGCAATCAGCCCCAGCATTTT.